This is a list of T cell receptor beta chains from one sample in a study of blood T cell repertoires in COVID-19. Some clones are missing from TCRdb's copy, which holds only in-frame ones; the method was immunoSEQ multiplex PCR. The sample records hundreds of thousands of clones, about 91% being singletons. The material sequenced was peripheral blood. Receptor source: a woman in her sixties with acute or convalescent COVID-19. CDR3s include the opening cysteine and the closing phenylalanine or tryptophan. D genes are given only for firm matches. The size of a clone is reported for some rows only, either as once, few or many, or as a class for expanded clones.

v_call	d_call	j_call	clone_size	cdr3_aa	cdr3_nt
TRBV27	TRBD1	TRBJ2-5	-	CASSFARGRGRETQYF	TGTGCCAGCAGTTTCGCCCGGGGCAGGGGGCGGGAGACCCAGTACTTC
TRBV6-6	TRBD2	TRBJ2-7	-	CASSYEGGRYEQYF	TGTGCCAGCAGTTACGAGGGAGGGCGCTACGAGCAGTACTTC
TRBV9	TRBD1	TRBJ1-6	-	CASSAFGPTGRNSPLHF	TGTGCCAGCAGCGCGTTCGGACCGACAGGGCGGAATTCACCCCTCCACTTT
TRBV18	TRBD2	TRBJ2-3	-	CASSLLAGDSRGADTQYF	TGTGCCAGCTCACTACTAGCGGGAGATAGTAGAGGCGCAGATACGCAGTATTTT
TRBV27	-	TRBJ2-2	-	CASSFSGVINTGELFF	TGTGCCAGCAGTTTTAGCGGTGTTATAAACACCGGGGAGCTGTTTTTT
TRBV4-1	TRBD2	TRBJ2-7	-	CASSLSGGSSYEQYF	TGCGCCAGCAGCCTTAGCGGGGGGTCCTCCTACGAGCAGTACTTC
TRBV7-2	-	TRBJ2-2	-	CASSFSKNTGELFF	TGTGCCAGCAGCTTCTCTAAGAACACCGGGGAGCTGTTTTTT
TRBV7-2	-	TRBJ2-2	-	CASSGRRGTGELFF	TGTGCCAGCAGCGGCCGCCGGGGTACCGGGGAGCTGTTTTTT
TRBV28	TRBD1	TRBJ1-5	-	CASSLGGTGFGQPQHF	TGTGCCAGCAGTTTAGGTGGGACAGGGTTCGGTCAGCCCCAGCATTTT
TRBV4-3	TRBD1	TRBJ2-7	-	CASRIKMGQGGLSYEQYF	TGCGCCAGCAGAATCAAGATGGGACAGGGAGGCCTCTCCTACGAGCAGTACTTC
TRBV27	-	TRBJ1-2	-	CASSPRGSYGYTF	TGTGCCAGCAGTCCCCGGGGGAGCTATGGCTACACCTTC
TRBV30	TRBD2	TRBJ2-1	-	CAWSEGLAANNEQFF	TGTGCCTGGAGTGAAGGACTAGCGGCAAACAATGAGCAGTTCTTC
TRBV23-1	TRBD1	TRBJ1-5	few	CASSVDRQGRSSNQPQHF	TGCGCCAGCAGCGTTGACCGACAGGGTAGATCTAGCAATCAGCCCCAGCATTTT
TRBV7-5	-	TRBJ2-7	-	CVRSAGVSPYEQYF	TGTGTCAGAAGCGCAGGCGTCAGTCCCTACGAGCAGTACTTC
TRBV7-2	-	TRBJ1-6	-	CASSPPTAVNSPLHF	TGTGCCAGCAGCCCCCCAACAGCGGTGAATTCACCCCTCCACTTT
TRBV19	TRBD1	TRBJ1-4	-	CASSRDRFATNEKLFF	TGTGCCAGTAGTCGGGACAGGTTTGCAACTAATGAAAAACTGTTTTTT
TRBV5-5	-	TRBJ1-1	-	CASLRGASDTEAFF	TGTGCCAGCCTAAGGGGCGCCTCGGACACTGAAGCTTTCTTT
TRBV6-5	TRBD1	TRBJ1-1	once	CASSTGANTEAFF	TGTGCCAGCAGTACAGGGGCCAACACTGAAGCTTTCTTT
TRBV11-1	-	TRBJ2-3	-	CASTSTQGSGTQYF	TGTGCCAGCACCTCTACCCAAGGTTCGGGGACGCAGTATTTT
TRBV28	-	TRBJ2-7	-	CASSPTGRAAYEQYF	TGTGCCAGCAGTCCGACCGGGAGAGCGGCCTACGAGCAGTACTTC
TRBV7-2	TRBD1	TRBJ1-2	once	CASSLDRGTGGYTF	TGTGCCAGCAGCTTGGACAGGGGGACGGGTGGCTACACCTTC
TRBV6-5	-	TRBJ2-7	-	CASSSPASVAYEQYF	TGTGCCAGCAGTTCTCCCGCTAGCGTAGCGTACGAGCAGTACTTC
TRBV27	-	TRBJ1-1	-	CASRPRANTEAFF	TGTGCCAGCAGACCCAGGGCAAACACTGAAGCTTTCTTT
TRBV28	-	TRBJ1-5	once	CASSLYSGAQPQHF	TGTGCCAGCAGTTTATATTCAGGGGCTCAGCCCCAGCATTTT
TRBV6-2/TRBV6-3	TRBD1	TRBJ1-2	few	CASSPYGQGPYGYTF	TGTGCCAGCAGCCCGTACGGACAGGGACCCTATGGCTACACCTTC
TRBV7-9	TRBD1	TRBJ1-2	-	CASSLEGQTYGYTF	TGTGCCAGCAGCTTAGAGGGACAGACTTATGGCTACACCTTC
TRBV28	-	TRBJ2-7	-	CASDRYRDKREQYF	TGTGCCAGCGACCGGTACCGGGACAAGCGGGAGCAGTACTTC
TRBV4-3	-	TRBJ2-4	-	CASSSSGHLYF	TGCGCCAGCAGCTCCTCGGGACACCTGTACTTC
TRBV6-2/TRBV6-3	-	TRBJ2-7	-	CASSYELTYEQYF	TGTGCCAGCAGTTACGAGCTGACATACGAGCAGTACTTC
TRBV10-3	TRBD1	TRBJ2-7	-	CAISWDRPDEQYF	TGTGCCATCAGCTGGGACAGACCCGACGAGCAGTACTTC
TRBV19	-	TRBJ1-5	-	CASSFTVKPQHF	TGTGCCAGTAGTTTTACGGTGAAGCCCCAGCATTTT
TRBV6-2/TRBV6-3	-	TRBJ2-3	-	CASSYPLGGRRDTQYF	TGTGCCAGCAGTTACCCCTTGGGGGGTCGACGAGATACGCAGTATTTT
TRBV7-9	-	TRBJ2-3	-	CASSPEGNTDTQYF	TGTGCCAGCAGCCCGGAGGGAAACACAGATACGCAGTATTTT
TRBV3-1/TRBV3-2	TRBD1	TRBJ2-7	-	CASSQVSGQGSSYEQYF	TGTGCCAGCAGCCAAGTCTCGGGACAGGGAAGCTCCTACGAGCAGTACTTC
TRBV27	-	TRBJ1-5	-	CASRHIKPQHF	TGTGCCAGCAGACACATTAAGCCCCAGCATTTT
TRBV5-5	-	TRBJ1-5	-	CASSLGGGYQPQHF	TGTGCCAGCAGCTTGGGCGGTGGGTATCAGCCCCAGCATTTT
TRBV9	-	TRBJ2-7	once	CASSVEAGDYEQYF	TGTGCCAGCAGCGTAGAGGCAGGCGACTACGAGCAGTACTTC
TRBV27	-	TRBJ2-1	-	CASRGAYNEQFF	TGTGCCAGCCGCGGCGCATACAATGAGCAGTTCTTC
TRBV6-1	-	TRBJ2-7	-	CASSEAAFWEQYF	TGTGCCAGCAGTGAAGCGGCCTTCTGGGAGCAGTACTTC
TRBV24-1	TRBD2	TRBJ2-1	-	CATSGGTSGYNEQFF	TGTGCCACCAGTGGCGGGACTAGCGGTTACAATGAGCAGTTCTTC
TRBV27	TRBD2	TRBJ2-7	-	CASSQLGGSSYEQYF	TGTGCCAGCAGCCAACTCGGCGGGAGCTCCTACGAGCAGTACTTC
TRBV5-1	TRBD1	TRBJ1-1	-	CASSWEGGSEAFF	TGCGCCAGCAGCTGGGAAGGGGGCTCTGAAGCTTTCTTT
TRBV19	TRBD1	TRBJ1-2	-	CASSLDRANYGYTF	TGTGCCAGTAGTCTTGACAGGGCCAACTATGGCTACACCTTC
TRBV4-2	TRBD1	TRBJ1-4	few	CASSPGTGKEKLFF	TGTGCCAGCAGCCCCGGGACAGGGAAGGAAAAACTGTTTTTT
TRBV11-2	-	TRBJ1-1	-	CASSLGIIVPEAFF	TGTGCCAGCAGCTTAGGTATTATCGTCCCTGAAGCTTTCTTT
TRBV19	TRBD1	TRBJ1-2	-	CASSATGTVYGYTF	TGTGCCAGTAGTGCCACCGGGACAGTCTATGGCTACACCTTC
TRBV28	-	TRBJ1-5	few	CASTPPGYSNQPQHF	TGTGCCAGCACCCCTCCGGGGTATAGCAATCAGCCCCAGCATTTT